The subject of this entry is one T cell receptor beta chain. The antigen remains unidentified. CDR1 and CDR2 (germline): LGHNA, YNFKEQ. The V end was cut by 8 bases, the J end by 4 bases, with 14 bases between. This CDR3 has 13 amino acids. Autoimmune disease history or systemic immunosuppression led to patients being barred. Produced via immunoSEQ multiplex PCR; TCRdb's table is partial and in-frame only. The repertoire holds just under 85,000 clones, with approximately 80% as singletons. This sample was taken from a study of OX40 agonist ivuxolimab in advanced cancers. Study overall: Patients' therapy was ivuxolimab, an antibody that acts as an agonist of OX40 (CD134). Patients receiving dose escalation had hepatocellular carcinoma, melanoma, renal cell or head and neck cancer.

Overall study results and limits: Compared with others, partial responders at 0.1-3.0 mg/kg displayed clonal expansion among the lowest.

This sample comprised CD4+ or CD8+ T cells sorted from blood, obtained in a trial of the OX40 agonist ivuxolimab. The chain joins TRBV4-2 to TRBJ1-2; D gene uncertain. The clonotype comes from an adult with an advanced solid tumor such as melanoma, head and neck, liver or kidney cancer. The CDR3 loop is CASGRELGYGYTF. CDR3 in DNA: TGTGCCAGCGGGAGGGAGTTGGGCTATGGCTACACCTTC.